Presented here are 30 T cell receptor beta chains from one specimen sequenced in a study of CD4 T cells in relation to SARS-CoV-2 and coronaviruses. CD4+ T cells from unexposed donors were obtained before the COVID-19 pandemic (2011-2018). Isolation of CD4+ T cells took place after approximately 11 days in culture. The antigens for these receptors are not known. Sequencing used immunoSEQ multiplex PCR; TCRdb keeps in-frame clones, though not all of them. The repertoire consists of about 25,000 clones, with about three quarters occurring once and the leading ten covering 20% to 25%. The sequenced material came from CD4+ T cells from PBMCs, cultured in vitro. The receptors come from a human donor in good health.

CDR3 DNA: TGCGCCAGCAGCCAAGATCTGTTTTCCGGTTACGAGCAGTACTTC. Translated: CASSQDLFSGYEQYF. This chain links TRBV4-3 with TRBJ2-7; D unresolved. The CDR3 spans 15 residues. Per germline, CDR1 LGHNA and CDR2 YSLEER. V was cut by 0 bases and J by 4 bases, with 13 bases left in between.

This chain connects TRBV7-2 to TRBJ1-1, with D perhaps matching TRBD1 (5 bases). Trimming stripped 4 bases from V and 1 base from J, with 16 bases between. The germline gives CDR1 SGHTA, CDR2 FQGNSA. The CDR3 runs 16 residues. The CDR3, as DNA: TGTGCCAGCAGCTATTTTGGGGGGGTTACGAACACTGAAGCTTTCTTT. Amino acid sequence: CASSYFGGVTNTEAFF.

This clone showed up just a few times. This chain uses TRBV6-5 with TRBJ1-3; D not certain. CDR1 and CDR2 from the germline V gene are MNHEY and SVGAGI. Trimming removed 6 bases at V and 4 bases at J, with 10 bases between. CDR3 length equals 13 residues. CDR3 bases: TGTGCCAGCAGCAAAAACGAGGGAAACACCATATATTTT. This sequence encodes CASSKNEGNTIYF.

The chain has TRBV5-1 and TRBJ2-7, with TRBD1 matching 8 bases. The germline CDR1 and CDR2 sequences are SGHRS and YFSETQ. The CDR3 is made up of 15 amino acids. V lost 1 base to trimming and J lost 0 bases; unmatched junction nucleotides: 3. The CDR3 spells CASSLRTGNSYEQYF. In DNA, the CDR3 is TGCGCCAGCAGCTTGCGGACAGGGAACTCCTACGAGCAGTACTTC.

In this sample, this clone turned up once. The V call is TRBV12-5, the J call TRBJ2-7; a possible D gene is TRBD1 (6 bases). CDR1 is LGHNT and CDR2 is FRNRAP in the germline V gene. The CDR3 covers 17 residues. V was pared by 0 bases and J by 2 bases, with 17 bases between. The DNA for the CDR3 is TGTGCTAGTGGTTTGGTTCTTGGCAGGGGTCATACCTACGAGCAGTACTTC. Encoded protein: CASGLVLGRGHTYEQYF.

In its sample, this clone was seen a few times. The rearrangement links TRBV4-1 to TRBJ2-1; the D gene is possibly TRBD1 (6 bases). Trimming removed 2 bases from V and 0 bases from J, with 11 bases in between. This CDR3 is 16 amino acids long. Germline CDR1 MGHRA, CDR2 YSYEKL. The DNA for the CDR3 is TGCGCCAGCAGCCAACCAAGGACAGTCTCCTACAATGAGCAGTTCTTC. Protein: CASSQPRTVSYNEQFF.

The rearrangement uses TRBV6-2 or TRBV6-3 and TRBJ1-1, with D perhaps TRBD1 (6 bases). This CDR3 region has 14 residues. From germline, CDR1 is MNHEY and CDR2 SVGEGT. Trimming pared 5 bases from V and 4 bases from J, leaving 14 bases between. The CDR3 loop is CASSGQHRSTEAFF. As DNA, the CDR3 is TGTGCCAGCAGTGGACAGCACCGGAGCACTGAAGCTTTCTTT.

This chain joins TRBV21-1 and TRBJ1-1. TRBV21-1 is a pseudogene. This CDR3 spans 11 amino acids. For the CDR3, the DNA is TGTGCCAGCACCAACGTCACTGAAGCTTTCTTT. Translation: CASTNVTEAFF.

The V gene is TRBV3-1 (or the pseudogene TRBV3-2), the J gene TRBJ2-7; D perhaps matches TRBD2 (5 bases). The germline V gene has CDR1 LGHDT and CDR2 YNNKEL (reference sequence). The CDR3 has 17 residues. Trimming removed 0 bases at V and 5 bases at J, with 20 bases between. Written as DNA, the CDR3 is TGTGCCAGCAGCCAAGAGGGCCCGGGAATCCTCACCAACGAGCAGTACTTC. This sequence encodes CASSQEGPGILTNEQYF.

The chain employs TRBV11-2 and TRBJ1-2; TRBD1 matches 7 bases. CDR3 length equals 15 residues. Germline V CDR1 and CDR2: SGHAT, FQNNGV. Unmatched junction bases numbered 10, after V lost 7 bases and J lost 2 bases. The CDR3 sequence is CASTRVRGGNYGYTF. In DNA, the CDR3 is TGTGCCAGCACCAGAGTCAGGGGGGGGAACTATGGCTACACCTTC.

The rearrangement joins TRBV6-2 or TRBV6-3 to TRBJ1-5; D is undetermined. CDR1 is MNHEY, CDR2 SVGEGT, per germline. The CDR3 length is 14 residues. Trimming shortened V by 2 bases and J by 7 bases, and 12 bases separated the two germline ends. The CDR3 loop is CASSYALSGQPQHF. CDR3 coding DNA: TGTGCCAGCAGTTACGCGTTGTCCGGGCAGCCCCAGCATTTT.

This chain connects TRBV6-1 to TRBJ2-7; D not certain. The germline V gene has CDR1 MNHNS and CDR2 SASEGT. The CDR3 contains 12 residues. Between the trimmed V and J ends, which lost 0 bases and 5 bases, there was a span of 5 bases. The CDR3 DNA is TGTGCCAGCAGTGAAGCCAGCGACGAGCAGTACTTC. It encodes CASSEASDEQYF.

This clone was picked up one time. The chain uses TRBV5-1 and TRBJ1-6; a weak D match, TRBD1 (5 bases). Trimming removed 4 bases from V and 2 bases from J, with 19 bases in between. CDR1 is SGHRS and CDR2 is YFSETQ in the germline V gene. The CDR3 is made up of 18 amino acids. CDR3: CASSPGLRSGAYNSPLHF. The CDR3 DNA follows: TGCGCCAGCAGCCCGGGACTCCGGTCGGGGGCCTATAATTCACCCCTCCACTTT.

This chain joins TRBV9 and TRBJ2-3; D gene ambiguous. The CDR3 loop spans 15 amino acids. The germline V gene has CDR1 SGDLS and CDR2 YYNGEE. The V end was cut by 0 bases, the J end by 2 bases, with 10 bases between. CDR3 residues: CASSVGVGPTDTQYF. The CDR3 DNA reads TGTGCCAGCAGCGTAGGGGTCGGGCCCACAGATACGCAGTATTTT.

The gene calls are TRBV7-2 and TRBJ2-7, with 8 bases fitting TRBD2. The CDR3 consists of 14 residues. V was pared by 1 base and J by 3 bases, with 2 bases of the junction left unmatched. The V gene's germline CDR1 is SGHTA and CDR2 FQGNSA. CDR3 nucleotide sequence: TGTGCCAGCAGCTTAGGCCTAGCGGGCTACGAGCAGTACTTC. Translation gives CASSLGLAGYEQYF.

The rearrangement joins TRBV19 to TRBJ1-5, with D hard to call. The CDR3 totals 11 residues. Germline lookup yields CDR1 LNHDA and CDR2 SQIVND (reference sequence). The V gene lost 4 bases and the J gene lost 7 bases, with 5 bases spanning the gap. The CDR3, as DNA: TGTGCCAGTAGTAGCGGGCAGCCCCAGCATTTT. The encoded protein is CASSSGQPQHF.

This sequence joins TRBV5-4 and TRBJ2-7; 7 bases line up with TRBD2. Germline trimming cut 4 bases from V and 5 bases from J; bases unmatched to any gene: 9. The germline V gene encodes CDR1 SGHNT and CDR2 YYREEE (reference sequence). The CDR3 is 14 residues long. The CDR3 DNA follows: TGTGCCAGCAGCCCACACCTAGCGGTCGACGAGCAGTACTTC. The encoded protein is CASSPHLAVDEQYF.

The V and J genes are TRBV11-1 and TRBJ2-1, with 13 nucleotides matching TRBD2. The CDR3 spans 14 residues. Germline V gene lookup returns CDR1 SGHAT and CDR2 FQDESV (reference sequence). In DNA, the CDR3 is TGTGCGGTGGAGGGGACTAGCGGGACCTATGAGCAGTTCTTC. It yields the protein CAVEGTSGTYEQFF.

This clone was seen once. The chain has TRBV2 and TRBJ2-1, with 16 bases fitting TRBD2. The V and J ends lost 10 bases and 0 bases, in that order; junction bases with no gene match: 9. The CDR3 contains 18 residues. Germline lookup yields CDR1 SNHLY and CDR2 FYNNEI. CDR3 amino acids: CATRGTSGGGSSYNEQFF. The CDR3 bases are TGTGCCACCAGAGGGACTAGCGGGGGGGGGAGCTCCTACAATGAGCAGTTCTTC.

This chain joins TRBV7-9 and TRBJ1-3; D is ambiguous. Trimming left V 10 bases short and J 4 bases short, with 11 bases between. There are 12 residues in the CDR3. Germline CDR1 SEHNR, CDR2 FQNEAQ (reference sequence). The CDR3 DNA is TGTGCCACCGAGGGCTTGGGAAACACCATATATTTT. This translates into CATEGLGNTIYF.

This clone occurred once. The chain couples TRBV5-1 to TRBJ2-5, with 8 bases identical to TRBD1. This CDR3 is 13 amino acids long. The trim removed 3 bases at V and 3 bases at J, leaving 1 base unmatched. Germline V gives CDR1 SGHRS, CDR2 YFSETQ. CDR3 in DNA: TGCGCCAGCAGCTGGACAGGGAAAGAGACCCAGTACTTC. Translating it yields CASSWTGKETQYF.

The CDR3 sequence: CASSQEWGGQYF. CDR3 nucleotide sequence: TGCGCCAGCAGCCAAGAGTGGGGAGGCCAGTACTTC. The rearrangement joins TRBV4-1 to TRBJ2-7, with a tentative D call TRBD2 (6 bases). Between the trimmed V and J ends, which lost 0 bases and 10 bases, there was a span of 10 bases. Germline loops: CDR1 MGHRA, CDR2 YSYEKL. The CDR3 consists of 12 residues.

J is TRBJ2-3 and V is TRBV27, with D possibly matching TRBD2 (6 bases). Germline CDR1 MNHEY, CDR2 SMNVEV (reference sequence). V dropped 4 bases and J dropped 1 base, with 9 bases sitting between them. CDR3 length: 14 amino acids. The CDR3, as DNA: TGTGCCAGCAGTTCAGCGGGTCGCACAGATACGCAGTATTTT. Translating it yields CASSSAGRTDTQYF.

The chain combines TRBV6-4 with TRBJ2-1; TRBD2 matches at 9 bases. V lost 0 bases to trimming and J lost 10 bases; unmatched junction nucleotides: 7. The germline V gene encodes CDR1 MRHNA and CDR2 SNTAGT. The length of the CDR3 is 15 residues. As DNA, the CDR3 is TGTGCCAGCAGTGACTCGGCGGGAGGGCCAGGGGAGCAGTTCTTC. This sequence encodes CASSDSAGGPGEQFF.

The chain combines TRBV30 with TRBJ1-5, with 9 nucleotides matching TRBD1. After removal of 5 bases from V and 6 bases from J, the junction contained 8 bases not matched to a gene. CDR3 length: 14 amino acids. Germline V gene lookup returns CDR1 GTSNPN and CDR2 SVGIG (reference sequence). This CDR3 is CAWGPGQGFQPQHF. CDR3 DNA sequence: TGTGCCTGGGGCCCGGGACAGGGCTTTCAGCCCCAGCATTTT.

The chain uses TRBV30 and TRBJ1-2; 7 nucleotides agree with TRBD1. Germline CDR1 GTSNPN, CDR2 SVGIG (reference sequence). The ends lost 8 bases at V and 8 bases at J; junction bases unmatched: 14. The CDR3 length is 13 residues. The CDR3 loop reads CAGSRDRPRGYTF. The DNA of the CDR3 is TGTGCCGGAAGTAGGGACAGACCGAGAGGCTACACCTTC.

This clone has just a few counts. The chain carries TRBV5-1 and TRBJ2-5; D is ambiguous. V lost 4 bases, J lost 3 bases, and 13 bases lay in between. CDR1 and CDR2 from the germline V gene are SGHRS and YFSETQ. This CDR3 comprises 14 residues. CDR3 sequence (DNA): TGCGCCAGCAGCCTCCGTGGCGGTGAAGAGACCCAGTACTTC. Protein product: CASSLRGGEETQYF.

V and J are TRBV28 and TRBJ2-7, with TRBD2 matching 8 bases. J lost 0 bases, V lost 5 bases, and 12 bases had no gene match. The germline V gene has CDR1 MDHEN and CDR2 SYDVKM. The CDR3 has 17 amino acids. In nucleotides, the CDR3 is TGTGCCAGCAGTCCCTCTTGGGCGGGAGGCCACTCCTACGAGCAGTACTTC. Amino acid sequence: CASSPSWAGGHSYEQYF. Full variable domain (rest looked up from reference TRBV28 and TRBJ2-7): DVKVTQSSRYLVKRTGEKVFLECVQDMDHENMFWYRQDPGLGLRLIYFSYDVKMKEKGDIPEGYSVSREKKERFSLILESASTNQTSMYLCASSPSWAGGHSYEQYFGPGTRLTVT.

The chain links TRBV19 to TRBJ2-7, with 8 bases identical to TRBD2. This CDR3 region has 16 residues. Germline CDR1 and CDR2: LNHDA and SQIVND (reference sequence). V was pared by 2 bases and J by 3 bases, with 9 bases of the junction left unmatched. The DNA of the CDR3 is TGTGCCAGTAGTATAAGACCGGGACTAGGAATCTACGAGCAGTACTTC. This gives the protein CASSIRPGLGIYEQYF.

The chain joins TRBV4-3 to TRBJ2-5; 10 bases line up with TRBD1. Losses at the gene ends were 4 bases for V and 4 bases for J; bases not matched to a gene: 6. This CDR3 region has 15 residues. Germline V gene lookup returns CDR1 LGHNA and CDR2 YSLEER. DNA for the CDR3: TGCGCCAGCAGCCCGGGACAGGGGACCCCAGAGACCCAGTACTTC. This gives the protein CASSPGQGTPETQYF.